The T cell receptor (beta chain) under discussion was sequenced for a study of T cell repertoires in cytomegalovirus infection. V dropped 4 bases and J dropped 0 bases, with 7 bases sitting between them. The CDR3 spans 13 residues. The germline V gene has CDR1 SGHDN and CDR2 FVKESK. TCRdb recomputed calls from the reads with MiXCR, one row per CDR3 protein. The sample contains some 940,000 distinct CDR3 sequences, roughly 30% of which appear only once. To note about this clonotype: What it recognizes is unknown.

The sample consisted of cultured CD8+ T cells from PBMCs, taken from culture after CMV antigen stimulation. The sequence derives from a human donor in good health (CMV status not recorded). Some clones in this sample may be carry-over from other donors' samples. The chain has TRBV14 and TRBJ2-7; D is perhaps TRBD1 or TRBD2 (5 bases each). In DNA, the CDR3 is TGTGCCAGCAGCCGGGACGCCTCCTACGAGCAGTACTTC. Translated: CASSRDASYEQYF.